Following are 9 T cell receptor beta chains from one sample sequenced in a study of post-analysis software for immune sequencing data. Study findings and constraints: Roughly five TRBV segments appeared more often in patients than in controls, and TRBV5-6, TRBV5-1 and TRBV20-1 were among these.

The authors incorporated unique molecular identifiers into the TCR beta cDNA libraries. MiXCR was run by TCRdb on the PCR reads, yielding one entry per CDR3 protein. Of roughly 800,000 distinct CDR3 sequences in the sample, about 57% are singletons; the top ten hold about 4.8%. No cognate antigen is known for these TCRs. Sequences were obtained from blood. These receptors were taken from a girl aged 5 to 17 with multiple sclerosis.

The genes are TRBV14 and TRBJ2-1, with TRBD1 matching over 8 bases. The J call could be wrong; TRBJ2-7 is a better fit for the DNA end. Germline V gene data show CDR1 as SGHDN and CDR2 as FVKESK. This CDR3 is 21 amino acids long. This chain's CDR3 is CASSQDGRPWTGTLSYNEQYF. The CDR3 nucleotides are TGTGCCAGCAGCCAAGATGGGCGGCCCTGGACAGGGACCCTCTCCTACAATGAGCAGTACTTC.

The gene calls are TRBV21-1 and TRBJ2-4. The end of the DNA is better explained by TRBJ2-7, so the J call may be wrong. TRBV21-1 is a listed pseudogene. The CDR3 totals 8 residues. In DNA form, the CDR3 reads TGTGCCAGCGCCGAGCAGTACTTC. It is translated as CASAEQYF.

This clonotype has only a few counts. This chain joins TRBV29-1 and TRBJ1-5; a weak D match, TRBD1 (6 bases). This CDR3 is 13 amino acids long. V was shortened by 3 bases and J by 5 bases, with 11 bases between the two germline ends. Germline V gene sequence: CDR1 SQVTM, CDR2 ANQGSEA. The CDR3 nucleotides read TGCAGCGTTGAGCTGGGGGGCGATCAGCCCCAGCATTTT. This codes for CSVELGGDQPQHF.

Only a few counts were recorded for this clonotype. The chain couples TRBV12-3 or TRBV12-4 to TRBJ2-1; 11 nucleotides align to TRBD2. The CDR3 loop spans 16 amino acids. V was clipped by 5 bases and J by 7 bases; unmatched bases: 10. This CDR3 reads CASSPRSSGRRNEQFF. CDR3 nucleotides: TGTGCCAGCAGTCCCCGATCTAGCGGGAGGAGGAATGAGCAGTTCTTC.

The rearrangement joins TRBV20-1 to TRBJ2-1, with D possibly being TRBD1 or TRBD2 (5 bases each). The length of the CDR3 is 15 residues. The V gene lost 1 base and the J gene lost 2 bases, with 12 bases spanning the gap. In germline, CDR1 is DFQATT, CDR2 SNEGSKA (reference sequence). CDR3 DNA: TGCAGTGCTAGAGTGTCGGGGACCCCCTACAATGAGCAGTTCTTC. Its protein is CSARVSGTPYNEQFF.

V gene TRBV13 combines with J gene TRBJ2-7; D possibly matches TRBD1 or TRBD2 (5 bases each). Per germline, CDR1 PRHDT and CDR2 FYEKMQ (reference sequence). CDR3 length: 14 amino acids. The ends were cut back, 5 bases at V and 3 bases at J, with 14 bases in the middle. CDR3 amino acids: CASSPGQRVYEQYF. The CDR3 DNA sequence: TGTGCCAGCAGCCCAGGGCAGAGGGTCTACGAGCAGTACTTC.

This clonotype was detected a few times. The chain is built from TRBV15 and TRBJ2-7; D unresolved. From germline, CDR1 is LNHNV and CDR2 YYDKDF (reference sequence). This CDR3 is 14 amino acids long. Trimming took off 0 bases at V and 1 base at J, with 7 bases between the two ends. The DNA for the CDR3 is TGTGCCACCAGCAGAGAAGACACTTCCTACGAGCAGTACTTC. This codes for CATSREDTSYEQYF.

The chain is built from TRBV6-2 or TRBV6-3 and TRBJ2-5, with unresolved D. The germline CDR1 and CDR2 sequences are MNHEY and SVGEGT. The CDR3 runs to 13 residues. V lost 2 bases and J lost 11, with 15 bases in between. The CDR3 region has the DNA TGTGCCAGCAGTTACCCAACCCAGTGGCCACAGTACTTC. Translation gives CASSYPTQWPQYF.

The V call is TRBV12-3 or TRBV12-4, the J call TRBJ2-7; D remains unclear. V was shortened by 8 bases and J by 2 bases, with 10 bases between the two germline ends. The CDR3 totals 12 residues. CDR3 sequence reads: CASARSPYEQYF. The CDR3 DNA reads as TGTGCCAGCGCCAGGAGTCCCTACGAGCAGTACTTC.